This TCR beta chain was obtained from a study of Graves' ophthalmopathy and Graves' hyperthyroidism. The TCR beta CDR3 regions underwent amplification from RNA transcripts. Following a first-round RT-PCR that used HTBI primers, a second-round multiplex PCR was carried out. MiXCR, run by TCRdb on the multiplex PCR reads, gives a single entry per CDR3 protein. The sample has about 390,000 distinct CDR3 sequences; roughly a sixth are singletons. This clonotype was observed at least ten times. The CDR3 extends over 15 amino acids. In germline, CDR1 is LNHNV, CDR2 YYDKDF (reference sequence). The trim removed 1 base at V and 7 bases at J, leaving 9 bases unmatched.

Sequencing was done on a sample of peripheral blood. The chain joins TRBV15 to TRBJ2-5; 7 bases agree with TRBD2. This clonotype originated in an adult woman with stable Graves' hyperthyroidism. CDR3 in amino acids: CATSRALAVEGTQYF. The DNA of the CDR3 is TGTGCCACCAGCAGAGCTCTAGCGGTCGAAGGGACCCAGTACTTC.